The 32 T cell receptor beta chains below come from one sample, sequenced in a study of blood T cell repertoires in COVID-19. Measured with immunoSEQ multiplex PCR; TCRdb has only the in-frame clones, and not every one. The data hold around 140,000 clones, with roughly four fifths observed a single time. Sequences were obtained from peripheral blood. The receptors here all came from a human donor with acute or convalescent COVID-19. The donor label of this sample is uncertain.

V and J are TRBV18 and TRBJ2-7; 8 nucleotides line up with TRBD2. Germline-derived CDR1 and CDR2 are KGHSH and LQKENI. This CDR3 has 16 residues. The ends lost 6 bases at V and 5 bases at J; junction bases unmatched: 15. The CDR3, as DNA: TGTGCCAGCTCCCCTATACGGGGGGGAGCTTCCCACGAGCAGTACTTC. Translation: CASSPIRGGASHEQYF. Drawing the rest from reference TRBV18 and TRBJ2-7, the complete variable domain is NAGVMQNPRHLVRRRGQEARLRCSPMKGHSHVYWYRQLPEEGLKFMVYLQKENIIDESGMPKERFSAEFPKEGPSILRIQQVVRGDSAAYFCASSPIRGGASHEQYFGPGTRLTVT.

The CDR3 nucleotides are TGTGCCAGCAGTTTACGGGGAGGGGGACGGGCCAATGAGCAGTTCTTC. It is translated as CASSLRGGGRANEQFF. The chain recombines TRBV6-5 with TRBJ2-1; a weak D match, TRBD2 (7 bases). V was pared by 4 bases and J by 6 bases, with 19 bases between. This CDR3 contains 16 residues. Per germline, CDR1 MNHEY and CDR2 SVGAGI.

The rearrangement links TRBV19 to TRBJ1-1; unclear D gene. V shed 5 bases and J shed 4 bases, with 20 bases lying between them. This CDR3 region has 16 residues. Germline V lookup: CDR1 LNHDA, CDR2 SQIVND (reference sequence). The CDR3 loop is CASSPNGARGGTEAFF. For the CDR3, the DNA is TGTGCCAGTAGTCCCAACGGTGCGCGGGGAGGCACTGAAGCTTTCTTT. The full variable domain, rest sourced from reference TRBV19 and TRBJ1-1, is DGGITQSPKYLFRKEGQNVTLSCEQNLNHDAMYWYRQDPGQGLRLIYYSQIVNDFQKGDIAEGYSVSREKKESFPLTVTSAQKNPTAFYLCASSPNGARGGTEAFFGQGTRLTVV.

This chain uses TRBV7-2 with TRBJ1-5, with 10 bases identical to TRBD1. Germline V gene sequence: CDR1 SGHTA, CDR2 FQGNSA. The CDR3 sequence is 15 residues long. J lost 6 bases, V lost 4 bases, and 6 bases had no gene match. CDR3 nucleotides: TGTGCCAGCAGCTCGGGACAGGGGTTCGGTCAGCCCCAGCATTTT. Residues: CASSSGQGFGQPQHF.

The chain employs TRBV6-5 and TRBJ1-5, with D possibly TRBD1 on 5 matching bases. The CDR3 runs to 13 residues. Deletions cut 8 bases from V and 9 bases from J, with 17 bases between. Germline V gene sequence: CDR1 MNHEY, CDR2 SVGAGI. The CDR3, as DNA: TGTGCCAGCCGGCGAACAGGCAAGGGGCCCCAGCATTTT. This encodes CASRRTGKGPQHF.

In its sample, this clone was seen once. This chain uses TRBV7-9 with TRBJ1-6; D is uncertain. Germline CDR1 and CDR2: SEHNR and FQNEAQ (reference sequence). V lost 3 bases to trimming and J lost 7 bases, with 7 bases between them. The CDR3 covers 13 residues. CDR3 coding DNA: TGTGCCAGCAGCTTCGACGGGAATTCACCCCTCCACTTT. Residues: CASSFDGNSPLHF.

The gene calls are TRBV20-1 and TRBJ1-4; D is unresolved. Per the germline V gene, CDR1 is DFQATT and CDR2 is SNEGSKA (reference sequence). V was pared by 0 bases and J by 16 bases, with 12 bases between. The CDR3 is made up of 11 amino acids. DNA of the CDR3: TGCAGTGCTAGAGATGGGCCAGGTCCGTTTTTT. Translation gives CSARDGPGPFF.

This chain joins TRBV13 and TRBJ1-3; TRBD1 agrees at 7 bases. The CDR3 has 17 residues. Germline V lookup: CDR1 PRHDT, CDR2 FYEKMQ (reference sequence). V gave up 0 bases and J gave up 4 bases; unmatched junction bases: 9. DNA for the CDR3: TGTGCCAGCAGCTTAGGGGGACAGAGCGGATTGGGAAACACCATATATTTT. This codes for CASSLGGQSGLGNTIYF.

This clone was seen a few times. This chain joins TRBV30 and TRBJ2-2; 9 nucleotides agree with TRBD1. V lost 0 bases and J lost 7; bases outside the gene matches: 9. CDR1 GTSNPN and CDR2 SVGIG come from the germline V gene (reference sequence). The CDR3 extends over 16 amino acids. This chain's CDR3 is CAWSVPDRGHSGELFF. The CDR3 region has the DNA TGTGCCTGGAGTGTACCGGACAGGGGACATAGCGGGGAGCTGTTTTTT.

The chain is built from TRBV6-1 and TRBJ2-7; weak D call: TRBD2 (7 bases). The CDR3 has 14 amino acids. The germline gives CDR1 MNHNS, CDR2 SASEGT. V was clipped by 0 bases and J by 6 bases, with 12 bases between them. The CDR3 DNA reads TGTGCCAGCAGTGAAGCCAGGGGAGGGCTCGAGCAGTACTTC. This encodes CASSEARGGLEQYF.

This chain links TRBV6-5 with TRBJ2-1; 8 nucleotides align to TRBD1. Germline V gives CDR1 MNHEY, CDR2 SVGAGI. This CDR3 region has 12 residues. The ends lost 2 bases at V and 12 bases at J; junction bases unmatched: 3. This CDR3 reads CASSYLGQGQFF. In nucleotides, the CDR3 is TGTGCCAGCAGTTACCTCGGACAGGGGCAGTTCTTC.

The V gene is TRBV11-3, the J gene TRBJ2-7; D is perhaps TRBD1 (6 bases). The germline CDR1 and CDR2 sequences are SGHNT and YENEEA. Trimming left V 5 bases short and J 4 bases short, with 12 bases between. The CDR3 is 13 residues long. CDR3 in DNA: TGTGCCAGCAGCGTGGCACAGGGTTACGAGCAGTACTTC. As protein: CASSVAQGYEQYF. Complete variable domain (other parts from reference TRBV11-3 and TRBJ2-7): EAGVVQSPRYKIIEKKQPVAFWCNPISGHNTLYWYLQNLGQGPELLIRYENEEAVDDSQLPKDRFSAERLKGVDSTLKIQPAELGDSAVYLCASSVAQGYEQYFGPGTRLTVT.

This chain uses TRBV12-3 or TRBV12-4 with TRBJ2-5; 9 positions agree with TRBD2. This CDR3 spans 13 amino acids. V dropped 2 bases and J dropped 5; count of bases not matched to a gene: 0. CDR3 DNA: TGTGCCAGCAGTTTAAGCGGGGGGGAGACCCAGTACTTC. This translates into CASSLSGGETQYF.

J is TRBJ2-5 and V is TRBV15; 11 bases match TRBD1. With V trimmed by 5 bases and J by 7 bases, 3 bases remained unmatched. The germline V gene encodes CDR1 LNHNV and CDR2 YYDKDF (reference sequence). This CDR3 comprises 13 residues. CDR3 in DNA: TGTGCCACCAGCCCCGGGACAGGGGGGACCCAGTACTTC. Its protein is CATSPGTGGTQYF. The full variable domain, rest sourced from reference TRBV15 and TRBJ2-5, is DAMVIQNPRYQVTQFGKPVTLSCSQTLNHNVMYWYQQKSSQAPKLLFHYYDKDFNNEADTPDNFQSRRPNTSFCFLDIRSPGLGDTAMYLCATSPGTGGTQYFGPGTRLLVL.

The chain combines TRBV10-3 with TRBJ1-2; weak D call: TRBD1 (5 bases). CDR3 size: 13 residues. Looked up from germline, CDR1 is ENHRY and CDR2 is SYGVKD. Trimming removed 5 bases at V and 3 bases at J, with 10 bases between. The CDR3 sequence: CAISSRVDYGYTF. CDR3 bases: TGTGCCATCAGTTCCAGGGTGGACTATGGCTACACCTTC.

The chain joins TRBV18 to TRBJ1-6; 7 nucleotides line up with TRBD1. CDR1 KGHSH and CDR2 LQKENI come from the germline V gene. The CDR3 loop spans 15 amino acids. V lost 6 bases to trimming and J lost 5 bases; unmatched junction nucleotides: 7. This CDR3 reads CASSPRGSDNSPLHF. CDR3 bases: TGTGCCAGCTCCCCCAGGGGGTCTGATAATTCACCCCTCCACTTT.

V gene TRBV14 combines with J gene TRBJ2-1, with a weak D call TRBD2 (6 bases). CDR1 and CDR2 (germline): SGHDN, FVKESK. The CDR3 totals 17 residues. Trimming shortened V by 3 bases and J by 0 bases, and 15 bases separated the two germline ends. The CDR3, as DNA: TGTGCCAGCAGCCATCGCCGGGCGGGGAGCTCCTACAATGAGCAGTTCTTC. Translated, it gives CASSHRRAGSSYNEQFF. The whole variable domain, filled in from reference TRBV14 and TRBJ2-1, reads EAGVTQFPSHSVIEKGQTVTLRCDPISGHDNLYWYRRVMGKEIKFLLHFVKESKQDESGMPNNRFLAERTGGTYSTLKVQPAELEDSGVYFCASSHRRAGSSYNEQFFGPGTRLTVL.

This rearrangement joins TRBV4-3 to TRBJ2-1, with a tentative D call TRBD1 (7 bases). Germline loops: CDR1 LGHNA, CDR2 YSLEER. The CDR3 runs 15 residues. V was pared by 2 bases and J by 8 bases, with 16 bases between. Here the CDR3 DNA reads TGCGCCAGCAGCCAACTCAGGGGGGATGTCGATGAGCAGTTCTTC. It specifies CASSQLRGDVDEQFF.

CDR3 in DNA: TGTGCCAGCTCACCTAACCCTACAGGGGGGAACACTGAAGCTTTCTTT. Encoded protein: CASSPNPTGGNTEAFF. This chain connects TRBV18 to TRBJ1-1, with 8 bases fitting TRBD1. Germline lookup yields CDR1 KGHSH and CDR2 LQKENI. J gave up 1 base and V 3 bases, and 7 bases lay outside the gene matches. The CDR3 runs to 16 residues.

The chain joins TRBV5-1 to TRBJ2-7; 7 bases are shared with TRBD1. J gave up 7 bases and V 4 bases, and 5 bases lay outside the gene matches. Germline V gene sequence: CDR1 SGHRS, CDR2 YFSETQ. CDR3 length: 12 amino acids. CDR3 loop: CASSTGEGEQYF. The CDR3 nucleotides are TGCGCCAGCAGCACAGGGGAAGGGGAGCAGTACTTC.

The J gene is TRBJ2-5, the V gene TRBV7-9; 7 bases are a match to TRBD1. Germline values: CDR1 SEHNR, CDR2 FQNEAQ (reference sequence). Trimming at V came to 0 bases and at J to 2 bases, leaving 3 bases not matched to a gene. The CDR3 contains 15 residues. The CDR3 reads CASSLARDRQETQYF. The CDR3 bases are TGTGCCAGCAGCTTAGCGAGGGACAGACAAGAGACCCAGTACTTC.

The chain is built from TRBV6-4 and TRBJ1-1; possible D gene TRBD1, 5 bases. This CDR3 is built from 15 residues. In germline, CDR1 is MRHNA, CDR2 SNTAGT. Trimming took 6 bases from V and 1 from J, leaving 15 bases between them. CDR3 protein: CASRSPLGANTEAFF. The CDR3, as DNA: TGTGCCAGCAGGTCACCCTTAGGGGCGAACACTGAAGCTTTCTTT.

This chain links TRBV4-2 with TRBJ1-2, with D possibly matching TRBD1 (6 bases). Germline V gene lookup returns CDR1 LGHNA and CDR2 YNFKEQ. Trimming removed 1 base at V and 3 bases at J, with 27 bases between. The CDR3 consists of 20 residues. As DNA, the CDR3 is TGTGCCAGCAGCCAAGCCTTCGTAGGACAGACTGGTCCTGTCCACTATGGCTACACCTTC. It encodes CASSQAFVGQTGPVHYGYTF.

The chain is built from TRBV30 and TRBJ2-5; possible D gene TRBD1, 6 bases. V lost 8 bases to trimming and J lost 0 bases, with 13 bases between them. CDR1 GTSNPN and CDR2 SVGIG come from the germline V gene (reference sequence). The CDR3 extends over 13 amino acids. The CDR3 is CAGSQGYQETQYF. The CDR3 nucleotides are TGTGCCGGATCCCAGGGGTACCAAGAGACCCAGTACTTC.

The gene calls are TRBV2 and TRBJ1-5; 7 bases are shared with TRBD1. V shed 4 bases, J shed 0 bases, and the junction held 3 bases outside the gene matches. The CDR3 totals 15 residues. Germline V gene lookup returns CDR1 SNHLY and CDR2 FYNNEI. The CDR3 loop reads CASSAQGDSNQPQHF. Written as DNA, the CDR3 is TGTGCCAGCAGTGCCCAGGGGGATAGCAATCAGCCCCAGCATTTT.

This clone showed up just a few times. This chain uses TRBV30 with TRBJ1-6; 10 bases fit TRBD1. Losses at the gene ends were 2 bases for V and 8 bases for J; bases not matched to a gene: 3. CDR1 is GTSNPN, CDR2 SVGIG, per germline (reference sequence). This CDR3 is 14 amino acids long. The CDR3 loop is CAWSRGQGDSPLHF. CDR3 in DNA: TGTGCCTGGAGTCGAGGACAGGGGGATTCACCCCTCCACTTT.

V is TRBV7-9 and J is TRBJ2-7, with D possibly matching TRBD1 (5 bases). This CDR3 is 14 amino acids long. With 1 base removed from V and 5 bases from J, the gap between germline ends came to 12 bases. Germline assignment: CDR1 SEHNR and CDR2 FQNEAQ (reference sequence). The CDR3 nucleotides read TGTGCCAGCAGCTTAGACCAGGGTTATAACGAGCAGTACTTC. It yields the protein CASSLDQGYNEQYF.

As for this clone: Other DNA sequences in the sample encode the same CDR3. The rearrangement links TRBV3-1 (or the pseudogene TRBV3-2) to TRBJ1-3, with D possibly being TRBD1 (5 bases). Trimming stripped 2 bases from V and 2 bases from J, with 7 bases between. CDR1 and CDR2 from the germline V gene are LGHDT and YNNKEL (reference sequence). The length of the CDR3 is 14 residues. The CDR3 sequence: CASSQQGAGNTIYF. The CDR3 nucleotides are TGTGCCAGCAGCCAACAGGGTGCTGGAAACACCATATATTTT.

The chain combines TRBV18 with TRBJ1-2; D possibly corresponds to TRBD1 (6 bases). With 0 bases removed from V and 3 bases from J, the gap between germline ends came to 14 bases. This CDR3 comprises 16 residues. Germline CDR1 is KGHSH and CDR2 is LQKENI. CDR3 sequence reads: CASSPPGARKDYGYTF. CDR3 nucleotide sequence: TGTGCCAGCTCACCACCGGGGGCGCGAAAGGACTATGGCTACACCTTC.

The chain carries TRBV7-2 and TRBJ1-2; the D gene is possibly TRBD1 (5 bases). CDR1 and CDR2 from the germline V gene are SGHTA and FQGNSA. The CDR3 is 16 residues long. Trimming left V 1 base short and J 5 bases short, with 17 bases between. Here the CDR3 DNA reads TGTGCCAGCAGCTTAGAAAGAGTGGCAGGGAAGTATGGCTACACCTTC. Amino acid sequence: CASSLERVAGKYGYTF.

The chain employs TRBV30 and TRBJ1-5; 7 nucleotides agree with TRBD1. The CDR3 totals 13 residues. CDR1 is GTSNPN, CDR2 SVGIG, per germline (reference sequence). V was pared by 4 bases and J by 4 bases, with 4 bases of the junction left unmatched. The CDR3 nucleotides read TGTGCCTGGAAGGGGGCAAGGAATCAGCCCCAGCATTTT. It specifies CAWKGARNQPQHF.

The chain recombines TRBV7-8 with TRBJ1-5, with TRBD1 identical over 10 bases. The CDR3 extends over 14 amino acids. Trimming removed 2 bases from V and 10 bases from J; junction bases left unmatched: 5. Germline lookup yields CDR1 SGHVS and CDR2 FQNEAQ. As DNA, the CDR3 is TGTGCCAGCAGCTTAAGGACAGGGGGGTCCCCCCAGCATTTT. It is translated as CASSLRTGGSPQHF.